A selection of T cell receptor beta chains follows, all from one sample in a study of identical twins. TCRdb fed the 5' RACE reads into MiXCR, producing one record per CDR3 protein. There are 400,000 to 500,000 distinct CDR3 sequences in the sample; approximately 15% occur only once, and about 1% lies in the top ten. These same records also appear under a second study, on yellow fever vaccine responses in identical twins.

The sequenced sample was CD4+ T cells sorted from blood. The origin of the receptors is a woman between 18 and 29 years old in good health. Each CDR3 is given with its conserved first and last residue. Fields, in order: D gene, V gene, J gene, CDR3 protein. The D gene is left open where the match is weak.

TRBD1	TRBV28	TRBJ1-3	CASETGGSGAGNTIYF
TRBD2	TRBV27	TRBJ2-3	CASSLEASGSATDTQYF
TRBD2	TRBV2	TRBJ2-1	CASGNGGALNEQFF
TRBD1	TRBV3-1	TRBJ2-6	CASSIPGGSGANVLTF
TRBD2	TRBV9	TRBJ2-3	CASSASGGGLLDTQYF
.	TRBV12-3/TRBV12-4	TRBJ1-5	CASSSTGLGPQHF
.	TRBV24-1	TRBJ2-7	CATARTDYEQYF
TRBD1	TRBV4-3	TRBJ2-3	CASSQAAPGQVFVDTQYF
.	TRBV3-1	TRBJ2-3	CASEGGAGTDTQYF
TRBD1	TRBV6-5	TRBJ2-7	CASKGTGEQYF
TRBD2	TRBV7-9	TRBJ2-7	CASSTQGDYYEQYF
TRBD1	TRBV20-1	TRBJ1-5	CSASYIWDRGEPQHF
.	TRBV5-1	TRBJ2-3	CASSSDKSTDTQYF
.	TRBV14	TRBJ2-4	CASSQGGMTKNIQYF
.	TRBV2	TRBJ2-7	CASSEVRGLSEQYF
.	TRBV12-3/TRBV12-4	TRBJ1-2	CASSLSNYGYTF
.	TRBV6-1	TRBJ2-7	CASSESRVPYEQYF
TRBD1	TRBV5-1	TRBJ2-1	CASSSTRTGYNEQFF
TRBD1	TRBV30	TRBJ2-5	CAWSVQGVRGETQYF
.	TRBV18	TRBJ2-1	CASSPPATNSRNEQFF
TRBD1	TRBV20-1	TRBJ1-1	CSATRTGGEAFF
TRBD1	TRBV20-1	TRBJ2-1	CSAAPGQSTYNEQFF
.	TRBV5-1	TRBJ1-2	CASSLSEGYGYTF
TRBD2	TRBV3-1	TRBJ2-2	CASSPSGGAGDTGELFF
.	TRBV28	TRBJ2-6	CASSSPTSYSGANVLTF
.	TRBV27	TRBJ2-5	CASSLGPQWETQYF
.	TRBV18	TRBJ1-2	CASSRFAQGNYGYTF
.	TRBV5-4	TRBJ2-1	CASSSIKGYNEQFF
.	TRBV20-1	TRBJ2-3	CSARLRGTSTDTQYF
TRBD1	TRBV5-1	TRBJ1-1	CASSQGQGPEAFF
TRBD2	TRBV6-2/TRBV6-3	TRBJ2-7	CASSWTSSTYEQYF
.	TRBV28	TRBJ1-2	CASSFRQGYGYTF
.	TRBV28	TRBJ2-1	CASSLPRASHEQFF
.	TRBV21-1	TRBJ1-2	CASSNPPDRDDYGYTF